This TCR beta chain emerged from a study of blood T cell repertoires in COVID-19. About the research overall: COVID-19 samples, acute and convalescent, were from the United States, Italy and Spain. PBMCs, B-cell-depleted T cells, or T cells were the source of the cDNA or gDNA that made up the material.

The CDR3 has 14 amino acids. Original processing methods: Amplifying reference gene primers gave estimates of nucleated cell counts. The data were produced by immunoSEQ multiplex PCR, yet TCRdb's version contains in-frame clones alone and is incomplete. That table gives V, J and clone size, and the DNA gave D and trimming. The sample contains approximately 130,000 clones, about 83% of which appear only once. Sequencing was done on a sample of peripheral blood. The receptor comes from a human donor in a cohort sampled during active COVID-19. This chain uses TRBV7-5 with TRBJ1-3. TRBV7-5 is a pseudogene locus. The CDR3 protein is CARSLGGAGNTIYF. The CDR3 bases are TGTGCCAGAAGCTTAGGCGGGGCTGGAAACACCATATATTTT.